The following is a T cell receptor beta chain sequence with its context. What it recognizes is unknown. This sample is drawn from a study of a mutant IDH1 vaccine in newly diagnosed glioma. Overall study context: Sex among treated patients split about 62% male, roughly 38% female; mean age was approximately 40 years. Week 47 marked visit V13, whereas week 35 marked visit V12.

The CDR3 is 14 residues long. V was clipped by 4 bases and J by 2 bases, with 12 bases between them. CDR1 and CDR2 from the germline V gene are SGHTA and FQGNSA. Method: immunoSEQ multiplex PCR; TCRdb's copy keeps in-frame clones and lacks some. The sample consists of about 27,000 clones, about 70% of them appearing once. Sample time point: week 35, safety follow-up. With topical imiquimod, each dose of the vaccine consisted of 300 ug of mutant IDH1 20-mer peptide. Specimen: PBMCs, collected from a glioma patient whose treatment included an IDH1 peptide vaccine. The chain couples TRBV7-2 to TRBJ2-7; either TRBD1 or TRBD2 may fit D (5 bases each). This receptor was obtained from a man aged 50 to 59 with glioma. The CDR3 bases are TGTGCCAGCAGCTCAGCGGCAGGGCCCTACGAGCAGTACTTC. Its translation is CASSSAAGPYEQYF.